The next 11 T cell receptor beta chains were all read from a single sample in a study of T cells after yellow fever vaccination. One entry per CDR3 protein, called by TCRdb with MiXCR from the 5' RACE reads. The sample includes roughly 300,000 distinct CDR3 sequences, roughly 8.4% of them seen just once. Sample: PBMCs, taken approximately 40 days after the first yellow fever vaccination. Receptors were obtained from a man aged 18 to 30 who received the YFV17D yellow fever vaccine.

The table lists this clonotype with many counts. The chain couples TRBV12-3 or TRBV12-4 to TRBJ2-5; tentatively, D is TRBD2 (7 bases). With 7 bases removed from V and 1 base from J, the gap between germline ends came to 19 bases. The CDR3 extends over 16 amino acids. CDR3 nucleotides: TGTGCCAGCACCTGGGGGGGGCTAAGTGTCCAAGAGACCCAGTACTTC. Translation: CASTWGGLSVQETQYF.

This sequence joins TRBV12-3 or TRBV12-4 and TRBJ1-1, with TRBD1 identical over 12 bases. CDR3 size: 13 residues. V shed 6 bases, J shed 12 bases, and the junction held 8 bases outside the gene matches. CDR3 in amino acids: CASRPGTGGRTFF. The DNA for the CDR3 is TGTGCCAGCAGACCCGGGACAGGGGGCCGGACTTTCTTT.

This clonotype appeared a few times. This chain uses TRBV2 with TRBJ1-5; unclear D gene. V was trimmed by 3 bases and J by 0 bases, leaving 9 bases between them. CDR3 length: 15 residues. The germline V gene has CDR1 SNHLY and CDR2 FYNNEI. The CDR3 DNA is TGTGCCAGCAGTGAGTCCGAGTATAGCAATCAGCCCCAGCATTTT. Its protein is CASSESEYSNQPQHF.

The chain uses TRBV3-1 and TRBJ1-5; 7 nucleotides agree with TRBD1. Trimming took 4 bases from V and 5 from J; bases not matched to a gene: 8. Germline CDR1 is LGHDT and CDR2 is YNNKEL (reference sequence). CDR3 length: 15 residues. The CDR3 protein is CASSRRQGRDQPQHF. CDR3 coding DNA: TGTGCCAGCAGCCGGCGACAGGGCCGGGATCAGCCCCAGCATTTT.

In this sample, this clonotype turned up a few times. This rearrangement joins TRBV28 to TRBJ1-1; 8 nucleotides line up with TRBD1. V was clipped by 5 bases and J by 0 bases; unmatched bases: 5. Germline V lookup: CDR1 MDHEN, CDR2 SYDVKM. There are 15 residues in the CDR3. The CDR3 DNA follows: TGTGCCAGCAGTCCGGGACAGGAGTTGAACACTGAAGCTTTCTTT. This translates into CASSPGQELNTEAFF.

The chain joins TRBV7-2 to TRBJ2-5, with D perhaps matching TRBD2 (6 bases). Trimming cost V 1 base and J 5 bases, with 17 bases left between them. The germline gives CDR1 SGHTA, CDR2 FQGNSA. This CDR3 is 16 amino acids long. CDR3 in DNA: TGTGCCAGCAGCTTAGTCGGAGGGTCGATTGGGGAGACCCAGTACTTC. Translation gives CASSLVGGSIGETQYF.

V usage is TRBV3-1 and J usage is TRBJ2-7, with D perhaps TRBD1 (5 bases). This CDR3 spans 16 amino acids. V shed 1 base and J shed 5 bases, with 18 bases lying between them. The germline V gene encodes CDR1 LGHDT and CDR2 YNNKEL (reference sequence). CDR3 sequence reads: CASSQAGTGSFHEQYF. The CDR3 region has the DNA TGTGCCAGCAGCCAAGCCGGTACAGGTTCTTTCCACGAGCAGTACTTC.

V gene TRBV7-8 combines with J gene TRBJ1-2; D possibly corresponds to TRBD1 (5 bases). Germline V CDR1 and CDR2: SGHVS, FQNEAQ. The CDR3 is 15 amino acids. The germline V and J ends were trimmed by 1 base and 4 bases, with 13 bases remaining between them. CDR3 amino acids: CASSLEQGGSYGYTF. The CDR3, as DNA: TGTGCCAGCAGCTTAGAGCAGGGTGGTAGCTATGGCTACACCTTC. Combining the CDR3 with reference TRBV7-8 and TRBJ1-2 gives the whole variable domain GAGVSQSPRYKVAKRGQDVALRCDPISGHVSLFWYQQALGQGPEFLTYFQNEAQLDKSGLPSDRFFAERPEGSVSTLKIQRTQQEDSAVYLCASSLEQGGSYGYTFGSGTRLTVV.

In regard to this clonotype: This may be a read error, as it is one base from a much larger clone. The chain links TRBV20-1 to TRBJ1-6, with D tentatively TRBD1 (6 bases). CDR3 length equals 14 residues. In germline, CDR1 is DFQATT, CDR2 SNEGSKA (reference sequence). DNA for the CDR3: TGCAGTGCTGGACAGAGCTCCTATAATTCACCCTTCCACTTT. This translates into CSAGQSSYNSPFHF.

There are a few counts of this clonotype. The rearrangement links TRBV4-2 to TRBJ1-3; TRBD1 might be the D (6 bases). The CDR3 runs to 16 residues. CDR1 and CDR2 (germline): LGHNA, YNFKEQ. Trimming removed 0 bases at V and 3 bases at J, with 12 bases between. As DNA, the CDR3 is TGTGCCAGCAGCCAAGAGTCAGGGGCAGGTGGAAACACCATATATTTT. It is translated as CASSQESGAGGNTIYF.

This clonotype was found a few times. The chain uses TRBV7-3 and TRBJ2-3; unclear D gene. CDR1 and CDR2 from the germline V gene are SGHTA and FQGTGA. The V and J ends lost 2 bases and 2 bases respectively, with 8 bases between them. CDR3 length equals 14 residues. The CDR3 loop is CASSLSWNTDTQYF. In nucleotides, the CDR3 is TGTGCCAGCAGCTTATCCTGGAACACAGATACGCAGTATTTT.